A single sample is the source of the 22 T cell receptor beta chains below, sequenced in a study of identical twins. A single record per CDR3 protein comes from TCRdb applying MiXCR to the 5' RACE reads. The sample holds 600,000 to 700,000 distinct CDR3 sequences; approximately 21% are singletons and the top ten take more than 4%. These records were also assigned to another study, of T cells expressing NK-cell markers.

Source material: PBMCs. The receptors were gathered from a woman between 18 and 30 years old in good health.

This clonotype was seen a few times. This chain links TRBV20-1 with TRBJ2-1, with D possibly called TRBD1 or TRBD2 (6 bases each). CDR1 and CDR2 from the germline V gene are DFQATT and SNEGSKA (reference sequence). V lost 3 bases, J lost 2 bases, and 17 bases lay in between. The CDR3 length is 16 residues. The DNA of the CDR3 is TGCAGTGCTAGTTCGGGGGCCGGAGCTGCCTACAATGAGCAGTTCTTC. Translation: CSASSGAGAAYNEQFF.

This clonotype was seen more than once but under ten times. DNA for the CDR3: TGCGCCAGCAGCTTGGAAGACAGGGTCGGCATCGAGCAGTACTTC. This translates into CASSLEDRVGIEQYF. The J gene is TRBJ2-7, the V gene TRBV5-1, with 7 nucleotides matching TRBD1. The CDR3 runs to 15 residues. CDR1 SGHRS and CDR2 YFSETQ come from the germline V gene. J lost 6 bases, V lost 0 bases, and 9 bases had no gene match.

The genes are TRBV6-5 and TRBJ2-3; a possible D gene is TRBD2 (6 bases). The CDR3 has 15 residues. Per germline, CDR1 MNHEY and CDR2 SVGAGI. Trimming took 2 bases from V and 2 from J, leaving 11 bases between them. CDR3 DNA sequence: TGTGCCAGCAGTTACGAGGGGAGGCACACAGATACGCAGTATTTT. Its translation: CASSYEGRHTDTQYF.

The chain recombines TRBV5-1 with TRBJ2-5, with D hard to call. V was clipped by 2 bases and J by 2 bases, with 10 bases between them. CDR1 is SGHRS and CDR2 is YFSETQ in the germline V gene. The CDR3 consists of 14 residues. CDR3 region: CASSFRERQETQYF. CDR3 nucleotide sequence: TGCGCCAGCAGCTTTCGAGAGAGACAAGAGACCCAGTACTTC.

The CDR3 sequence: CASSSRGRDSPLHF. In nucleotides, the CDR3 is TGTGCCAGCAGTTCCAGGGGGCGGGATTCACCCCTCCACTTT. The V call is TRBV12-3 or TRBV12-4, the J call TRBJ1-6; 8 nucleotides align to TRBD1. The junction had 4 bases not matched to a gene; V was cut back by 4 bases and J by 8 bases. CDR3 length: 14 residues.

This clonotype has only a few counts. CDR3 amino acids: CSARGGGTETQYF. CDR3 coding DNA: TGCAGTGCTAGAGGCGGAGGGACAGAGACCCAGTACTTC. V usage is TRBV20-1 and J usage is TRBJ2-5, with D perhaps TRBD2 (6 bases). The length of the CDR3 is 13 residues. Germline CDR1 and CDR2: DFQATT and SNEGSKA (reference sequence). V was clipped by 1 base and J by 4 bases, with 10 bases between them.

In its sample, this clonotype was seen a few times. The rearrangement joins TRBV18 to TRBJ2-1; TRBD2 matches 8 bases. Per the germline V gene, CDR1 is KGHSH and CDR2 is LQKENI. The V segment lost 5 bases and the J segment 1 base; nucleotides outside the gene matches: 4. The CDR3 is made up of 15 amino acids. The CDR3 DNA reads TGTGCCAGCTCAACGATAGCGGGGTCCTACAATGAGCAGTTCTTC. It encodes CASSTIAGSYNEQFF.

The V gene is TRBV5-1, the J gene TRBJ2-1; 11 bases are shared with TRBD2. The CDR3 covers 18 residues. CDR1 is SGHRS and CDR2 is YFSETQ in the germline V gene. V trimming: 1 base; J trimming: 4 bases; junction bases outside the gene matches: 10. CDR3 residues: CASSLTFWPSGRYNEQFF. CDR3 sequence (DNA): TGCGCCAGCAGCTTGACGTTCTGGCCTAGCGGGAGGTACAATGAGCAGTTCTTC.

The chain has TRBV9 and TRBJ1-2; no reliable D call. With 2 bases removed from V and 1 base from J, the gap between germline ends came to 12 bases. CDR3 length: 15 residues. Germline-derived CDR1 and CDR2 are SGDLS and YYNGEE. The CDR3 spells CASSVGPGLNYGYTF. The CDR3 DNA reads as TGTGCCAGCAGCGTCGGCCCTGGGCTTAACTATGGCTACACCTTC.

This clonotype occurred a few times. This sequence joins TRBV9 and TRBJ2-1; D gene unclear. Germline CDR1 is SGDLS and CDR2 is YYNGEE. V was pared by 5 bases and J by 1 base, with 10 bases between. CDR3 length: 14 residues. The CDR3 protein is CASSADGSYNEQFF. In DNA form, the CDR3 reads TGTGCCAGCAGTGCTGACGGGTCCTACAATGAGCAGTTCTTC.

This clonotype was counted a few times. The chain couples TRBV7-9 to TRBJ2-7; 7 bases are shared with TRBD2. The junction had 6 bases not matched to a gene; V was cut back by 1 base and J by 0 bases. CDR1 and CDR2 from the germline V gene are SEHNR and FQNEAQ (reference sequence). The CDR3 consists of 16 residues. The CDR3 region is CASSLVRAGSSYEQYF. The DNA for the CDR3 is TGTGCCAGCAGCTTAGTTCGAGCGGGGAGCTCCTACGAGCAGTACTTC.

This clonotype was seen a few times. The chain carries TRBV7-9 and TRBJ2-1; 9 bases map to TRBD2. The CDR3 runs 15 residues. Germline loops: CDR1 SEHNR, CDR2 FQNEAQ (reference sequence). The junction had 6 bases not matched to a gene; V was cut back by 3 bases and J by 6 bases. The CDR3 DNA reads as TGTGCCAGCAGCTTTGAAGCGGGGGGTGGCAATGAGCAGTTCTTC. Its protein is CASSFEAGGGNEQFF.

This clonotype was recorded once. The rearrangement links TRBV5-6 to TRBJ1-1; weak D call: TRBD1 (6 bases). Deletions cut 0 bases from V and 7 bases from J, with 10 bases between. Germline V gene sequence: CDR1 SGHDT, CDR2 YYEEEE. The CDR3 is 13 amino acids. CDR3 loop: CASSLADRSEAFF. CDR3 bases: TGTGCCAGCAGCTTGGCCGACAGGAGTGAAGCTTTCTTT.

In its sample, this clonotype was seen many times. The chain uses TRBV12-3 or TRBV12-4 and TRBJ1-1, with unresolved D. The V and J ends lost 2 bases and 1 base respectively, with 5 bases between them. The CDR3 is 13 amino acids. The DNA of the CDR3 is TGTGCCAGCAGTTTATGGGGGAACACTGAAGCTTTCTTT. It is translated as CASSLWGNTEAFF.

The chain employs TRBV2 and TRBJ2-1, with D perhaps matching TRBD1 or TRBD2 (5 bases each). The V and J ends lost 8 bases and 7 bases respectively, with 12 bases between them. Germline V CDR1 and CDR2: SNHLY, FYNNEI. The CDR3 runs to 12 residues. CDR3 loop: CASAPGTNEQFF. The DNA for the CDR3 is TGTGCCAGCGCCCCTGGGACGAATGAGCAGTTCTTC.

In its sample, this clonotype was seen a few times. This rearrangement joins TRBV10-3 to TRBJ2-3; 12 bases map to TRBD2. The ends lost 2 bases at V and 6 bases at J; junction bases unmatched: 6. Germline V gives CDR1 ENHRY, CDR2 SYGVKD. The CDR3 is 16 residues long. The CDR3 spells CAISERLAGAEDTQYF. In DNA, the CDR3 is TGTGCCATCAGTGAGAGACTAGCGGGAGCCGAGGATACGCAGTATTTT.

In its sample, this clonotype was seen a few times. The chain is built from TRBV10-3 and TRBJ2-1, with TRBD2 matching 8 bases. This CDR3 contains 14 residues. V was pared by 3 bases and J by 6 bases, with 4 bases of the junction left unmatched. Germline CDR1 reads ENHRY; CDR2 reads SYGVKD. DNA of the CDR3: TGTGCCATCAGTGAATCACTAGCGGCCAATGAGCAGTTCTTC. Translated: CAISESLAANEQFF.

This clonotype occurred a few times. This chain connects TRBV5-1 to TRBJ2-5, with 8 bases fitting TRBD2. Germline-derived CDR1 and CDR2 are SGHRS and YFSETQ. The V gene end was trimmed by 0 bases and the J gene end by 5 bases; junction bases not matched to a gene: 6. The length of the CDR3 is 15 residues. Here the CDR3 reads CASSLASGTRETQYF. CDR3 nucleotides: TGCGCCAGCAGCTTGGCCTCCGGGACTAGGGAGACCCAGTACTTC.

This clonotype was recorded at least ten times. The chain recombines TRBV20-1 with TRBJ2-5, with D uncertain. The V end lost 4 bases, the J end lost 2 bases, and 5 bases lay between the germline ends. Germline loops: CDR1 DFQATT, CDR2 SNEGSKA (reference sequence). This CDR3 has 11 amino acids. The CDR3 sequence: CSAMVQETQYF. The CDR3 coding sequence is TGCAGTGCTATGGTTCAAGAGACCCAGTACTTC.

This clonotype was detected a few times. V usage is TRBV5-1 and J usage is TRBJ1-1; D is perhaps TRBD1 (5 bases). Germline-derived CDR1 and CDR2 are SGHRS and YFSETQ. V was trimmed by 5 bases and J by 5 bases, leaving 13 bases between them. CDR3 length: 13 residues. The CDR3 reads CASRDIDSTEAFF. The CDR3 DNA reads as TGCGCCAGCAGGGACATCGACAGTACTGAAGCTTTCTTT.

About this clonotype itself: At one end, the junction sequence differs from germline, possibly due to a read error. Here the CDR3 DNA reads TGTGCTAGCAGCCCTTTGGGGGGGGATTACAATGAGCAGTTCTTC. As protein: CASSPLGGDYNEQFF. This rearrangement joins TRBV7-7 to TRBJ2-1, with 7 bases matching TRBD2. The germline gives CDR1 SSHAT, CDR2 FNYEAQ (reference sequence). The CDR3 is 15 amino acids.

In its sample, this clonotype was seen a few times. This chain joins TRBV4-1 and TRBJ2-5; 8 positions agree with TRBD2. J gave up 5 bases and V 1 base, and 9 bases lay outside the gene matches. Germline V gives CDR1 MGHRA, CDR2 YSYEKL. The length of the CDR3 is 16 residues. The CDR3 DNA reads TGCGCCAGCAGCCAAGGGGCGGGAGGAGGTCGGGAGACCCAGTACTTC. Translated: CASSQGAGGGRETQYF.